This note documents a single T cell receptor (beta chain) sequence. As yet, its antigen is unknown. The sample belongs to a study of CD8 T cells in ankylosing spondylitis. General study results and limits: In peripheral blood, disease-linked CD8+ clones occurred at relatively low frequencies. From matched ankylosing spondylitis synovial fluid, disease-linked clones were reportedly recovered at significantly enriched levels. In ankylosing spondylitis blood, a motif of roughly eight highly homologous TCR beta variants appeared characteristic.

From germline, CDR1 is SGHRS and CDR2 YFSETQ. Trimming removed 0 bases at V and 5 bases at J, with 8 bases between. This CDR3 spans 13 amino acids. Quantitative 5'-RACE with molecular barcodes was used to make the TCR beta libraries. TCRdb used MiXCR to reprocess the 5' RACE reads, holding one entry per CDR3 protein. The sample holds approximately 400,000 distinct CDR3 sequences, about 25% seen once. The sequencing sample was made of blood, either unsorted or a sorted T cell fraction (not recorded which). This receptor was identified in a male donor with ankylosing spondylitis. This chain joins TRBV5-1 and TRBJ2-5; D gene ambiguous. CDR3 region: CASSLATDETQYF. DNA for the CDR3: TGCGCCAGCAGCTTGGCCACTGATGAGACCCAGTACTTC.